The 11 T cell receptor beta chains below were found in one sample sequenced in a study of regulatory T cells in long-lasting Graves disease. Investigators prepared the TCR beta libraries by applying iRepertoire HTBI primers and Arm-PCR of CDR3 regions. TCRdb reprocessed the multiplex PCR reads with MiXCR, giving one entry per CDR3 protein. Of 400,000 or so distinct CDR3 sequences listed, around 20% are singletons. Time point denoted: persistent/refractory GD, antithyroid drugs over 5 years with positive TRAb. PBMC RNA served as the TCR library source. This specimen was peripheral blood mononuclear cells (PBMCs), taken when the disease was refractory, from a patient treated with antithyroid drugs. All receptors derive from a female donor with Graves disease.

In this sample, this clonotype turned up a few times. V and J are TRBV6-1 and TRBJ2-7, with 7 bases that match TRBD2. V trimming: 6 bases; J trimming: 4 bases; junction bases outside the gene matches: 6. Germline loops: CDR1 MNHNS, CDR2 SASEGT. The CDR3 length is 13 residues. The CDR3 nucleotides are TGTGCCAGCAGCCGGGACTACCAATACGAGCAGTACTTC. Translating it yields CASSRDYQYEQYF.

The chain has TRBV5-1 and TRBJ1-6; a possible D gene is TRBD1 (5 bases). V lost 0 bases, J lost 0 bases, and 16 bases lay in between. This CDR3 has 19 amino acids. Germline V lookup: CDR1 SGHRS, CDR2 YFSETQ. The CDR3 sequence: CASSLVSTANLSYNSPLHF. Written as DNA, the CDR3 is TGCGCCAGCAGCTTGGTATCGACAGCAAATCTCTCCTATAATTCACCCCTCCACTTT.

The chain joins TRBV20-1 to TRBJ2-7; no clear D gene. The CDR3 is made up of 15 amino acids. The germline gives CDR1 DFQATT, CDR2 SNEGSKA (reference sequence). Between the trimmed V and J ends, which lost 0 bases and 0 bases, there was a span of 12 bases. The CDR3 sequence is CSARERRLSSYEQYF. CDR3 bases: TGCAGTGCTAGAGAGCGTAGGTTGAGCTCCTACGAGCAGTACTTC.

The chain joins TRBV19 to TRBJ2-5, with 8 positions matching TRBD2. After removal of 2 bases from V and 4 bases from J, the junction contained 15 bases not matched to a gene. This CDR3 has 18 residues. Germline V gives CDR1 LNHDA, CDR2 SQIVND (reference sequence). CDR3 loop: CASSIRGEGGGRRETQYF. CDR3 sequence (DNA): TGTGCCAGTAGTATAAGAGGCGAGGGTGGCGGGAGGAGAGAGACCCAGTACTTC. The full variable domain, its missing parts supplied by reference TRBV19 and TRBJ2-5, is DGGITQSPKYLFRKEGQNVTLSCEQNLNHDAMYWYRQDPGQGLRLIYYSQIVNDFQKGDIAEGYSVSREKKESFPLTVTSAQKNPTAFYLCASSIRGEGGGRRETQYFGPGTRLLVL.

A remark on this clonotype: A much larger clone lies a single base off, so this may be a read error. J is TRBJ1-1 and V is TRBV11-2, with D possibly TRBD1 on 5 matching bases. Per the germline V gene, CDR1 is SGHAT and CDR2 is FQNNGV. This CDR3 is 17 amino acids long. The V and J ends lost 4 bases and 1 base respectively, with 19 bases between them. This CDR3 is CASSSRLGDLRNTEAFF. The CDR3 DNA sequence: TGTGCCAGCAGCTCGAGATTGGGGGATCTCCGGAACACTGAAGCTTTCTTT. Full variable domain (missing parts from reference TRBV11-2 and TRBJ1-1): EAGVAQSPRYKIIEKRQSVAFWCNPISGHATLYWYQQILGQGPKLLIQFQNNGVVDDSQLPKDRFSAERLKGVDSTLKIQPAKLEDSAVYLCASSSRLGDLRNTEAFFGQGTRLTVV.

The chain carries TRBV7-9 and TRBJ2-7; a possible D gene is TRBD2 (6 bases). Trimming took 5 bases from V and 4 from J, leaving 18 bases between them. This CDR3 contains 15 residues. Germline-derived CDR1 and CDR2 are SEHNR and FQNEAQ (reference sequence). The chain's CDR3 is CASSPPHGGLYEQYF. The CDR3 DNA sequence: TGTGCCAGCAGCCCACCCCACGGAGGGCTATACGAGCAGTACTTC.

The CDR3 DNA sequence: TGCGCCAGCAGCCAGCTAGCGGGGGCCTCCTACAATGAGCAGTTCTTC. Its protein product is CASSQLAGASYNEQFF. The V gene is TRBV4-3, the J gene TRBJ2-1, with 10 positions matching TRBD2. Germline CDR1 and CDR2: LGHNA and YSLEER. J gave up 0 bases and V 3 bases, and 2 bases lay outside the gene matches. CDR3 size: 16 residues.

Worth noting for this clonotype: A much more abundant neighbour one base away suggests this may be a read error. The rearrangement joins TRBV7-2 to TRBJ1-5; TRBD1 is a possible D gene (5 bases). This CDR3 contains 16 residues. The V gene's germline CDR1 is SGHTA and CDR2 FQGNSA. Trimming cost V 2 bases and J 8 bases, with 19 bases left between them. The CDR3 DNA reads TGTGCCAGCAGCTTACGAGACGGGGGAGGATTAGAGCCCCAGCATTTT. Its protein product is CASSLRDGGGLEPQHF.

The chain is built from TRBV19 and TRBJ1-1, with D uncertain. This CDR3 contains 15 residues. Trimming removed 3 bases at V and 5 bases at J, with 16 bases between. Germline V CDR1 and CDR2: LNHDA, SQIVND (reference sequence). The CDR3 loop is CASSIGARDKTEAFF. In nucleotides, the CDR3 is TGTGCCAGTAGTATTGGAGCCCGTGATAAAACTGAAGCTTTCTTT.

The table lists this clonotype with many counts. The V gene is TRBV12-3 or TRBV12-4, the J gene TRBJ1-1; D unresolved. Trimming pared 5 bases from V and 1 base from J, leaving 17 bases between. The CDR3 consists of 16 residues. The CDR3 loop is CASSLMLIDGNTEAFF. As DNA, the CDR3 is TGTGCCAGCAGTCTCATGCTGATTGACGGGAACACTGAAGCTTTCTTT.

Regarding this clonotype: A read error may explain this, as a much larger clone is one base away. CDR3 bases: TGCAGTGTTTTAGCGGGATCCTCCCACGAGCAGTACTTC. As protein: CSVLAGSSHEQYF. The chain carries TRBV20-1 and TRBJ2-7, with 8 positions matching TRBD2. CDR3 length equals 13 residues. Germline assignment: CDR1 DFQATT and CDR2 SNEGSKA (reference sequence).